This TCR beta chain came from a study of radiation and T cells in renal cell carcinoma. Trimming removed 5 bases from V and 4 bases from J, with 9 bases in between. Germline CDR1 is MNHEY and CDR2 is SMNVEV (reference sequence). The CDR3 sequence is 13 residues long. Some clones are missing from TCRdb's copy, which holds only in-frame ones; the method was immunoSEQ multiplex PCR. The table records around 120,000 clones, 75% to 85% of them present only once. Sample time point: blood 2 weeks post-SBRT. The treatment: 15 Gy SBRT to primary tumor, nephrectomy 4 weeks later. This clonotype was obtained from an older woman with renal cell carcinoma. J is TRBJ2-1 and V is TRBV27; D ambiguous. Sequencing was performed on blood, taken from a patient whose treatment included radiotherapy and nephrectomy. The CDR3: CASSPPPYNEQFF. Here the CDR3 DNA reads TGTGCCAGCAGTCCCCCGCCTTACAATGAGCAGTTCTTC.